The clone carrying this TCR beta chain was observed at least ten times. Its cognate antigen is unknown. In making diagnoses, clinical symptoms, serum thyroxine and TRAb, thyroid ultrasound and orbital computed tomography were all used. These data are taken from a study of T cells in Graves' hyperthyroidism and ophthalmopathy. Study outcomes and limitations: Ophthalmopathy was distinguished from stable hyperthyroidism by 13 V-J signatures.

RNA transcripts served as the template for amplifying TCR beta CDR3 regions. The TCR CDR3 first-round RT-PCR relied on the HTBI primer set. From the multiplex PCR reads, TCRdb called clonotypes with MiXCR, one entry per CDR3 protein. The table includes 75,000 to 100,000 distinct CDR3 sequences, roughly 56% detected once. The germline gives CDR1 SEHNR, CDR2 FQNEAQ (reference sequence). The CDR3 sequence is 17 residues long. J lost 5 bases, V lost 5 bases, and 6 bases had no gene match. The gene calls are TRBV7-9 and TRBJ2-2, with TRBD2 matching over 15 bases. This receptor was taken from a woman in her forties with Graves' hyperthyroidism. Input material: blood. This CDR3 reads CASSGLAGGPDTGELFF. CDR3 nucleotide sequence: TGTGCCAGCAGCGGACTAGCGGGAGGGCCGGATACCGGGGAGCTGTTTTTT.